This TCR beta chain was observed in a study of cytomegalovirus exposure and HLA in healthy donors. Across the study: The 120 validation repertoires matched the 500 to 750 first-cohort repertoires in platform, a later analysis reported.

The V and J ends lost 6 bases and 2 bases, in that order; junction bases with no gene match: 10. This CDR3 is 15 amino acids long. Germline CDR1 SNHLY, CDR2 FYNNEI. Here immunoSEQ multiplex PCR was the method, and the copy in TCRdb shows in-frame clones only, minus some. The repertoire holds 120,000 or so clones, with around 90% as singletons. Overall study results and limits: In the 95 to 150 validation repertoires, about 94% of cluster scores exceeded 0, per a later analysis. Over 150 TCR beta chains were listed as cytomegalovirus-associated. Accounts indicate the classifier identified cytomegalovirus status with strong specificity and sensitivity.

A note on this clone: The antigen is not known.

The chain links TRBV2 to TRBJ2-7; 7 bases align to TRBD1. The sample comprised PBMCs. This receptor was taken from a young woman in good health and CMV-seronegative. DNA of the CDR3: TGTGCCAGCAGCGCTACAGGGGTTTTTCCCTACGAGCAGTACTTC. It translates to CASSATGVFPYEQYF.